This passage covers 22 T cell receptor beta chains from one sample sequenced in a study of chemoradiotherapy in HPV16-positive cancers (dated 2022 in TCRdb). Libraries were constructed by the immunoSEQ multiplex PCR assay. Drawn from immuneACCESS, this table holds only the in-frame rearrangements with V and J called that TCRdb kept. Clones are partly lost; checked studies trace under half to an unresolved V gene and leave the rest unexplained. This sample lists approximately 8,200 clones; around 62% were detected once. Around 33% of the sample lies in the top ten. The sample here was taken from a patient who underwent chemoradiotherapy. These receptor sequences come from a human donor with HPV-associated anogenital cancer.

CDR3 region: CASNEGSGITDTQYF. The DNA for the CDR3 is TGTGCCAGCAATGAGGGGTCGGGAATCACAGATACGCAGTATTTT. The chain combines TRBV6-5 with TRBJ2-3, with D perhaps assigned TRBD1 or TRBD2 (5 bases each). CDR3 length: 15 residues. V gave up 7 bases and J gave up 2 bases, with 16 bases separating them. Germline CDR1 MNHEY, CDR2 SVGAGI.

This CDR3 is CATSRDYKGSSNQPQHF. The CDR3 DNA is TGTGCCACCAGCAGAGATTATAAGGGGTCCAGCAATCAGCCCCAGCATTTT. J is TRBJ1-5 and V is TRBV15; perhaps TRBD1 as D (5 bases). CDR1 is LNHNV and CDR2 is YYDKDF in the germline V gene (reference sequence). This CDR3 region has 17 residues. Between the trimmed V and J ends, which lost 0 bases and 1 base, there was a span of 13 bases.

V is TRBV9 and J is TRBJ2-2; TRBD2 might be the D (5 bases). Germline V gives CDR1 SGDLS, CDR2 YYNGEE. The CDR3 contains 13 residues. Trimming left V 2 bases short and J 4 bases short, with 6 bases between. The chain's CDR3 is CASSVEGTGELFF. CDR3 DNA: TGTGCCAGCAGCGTTGAGGGCACCGGGGAGCTGTTTTTT.

This chain joins TRBV2 and TRBJ2-5, with D perhaps being TRBD1 or TRBD2 (7 bases each). Deletions cut 7 bases from V and 4 bases from J, with 22 bases between. CDR3 length: 16 residues. The germline gives CDR1 SNHLY, CDR2 FYNNEI. DNA of the CDR3: TGTGCCAGCATGATGGAGGGAGGGGGCGATTTAGAGACCCAGTACTTC. This translates into CASMMEGGGDLETQYF.

Only a few counts were recorded for this clone. V is TRBV19 and J is TRBJ1-3; the D gene is possibly TRBD1 (5 bases). Germline CDR1 reads LNHDA; CDR2 reads SQIVND (reference sequence). Trimming took off 0 bases at V and 0 bases at J, with 6 bases between the two ends. The CDR3 consists of 15 residues. CDR3 nucleotide sequence: TGTGCCAGTAGTATAGATCAGGGCTCTGGAAACACCATATATTTT. Translating gives CASSIDQGSGNTIYF.

The chain couples TRBV28 to TRBJ2-5; 12 bases line up with TRBD2. This CDR3 is built from 15 residues. V lost 6 bases, J lost 7 bases, and 9 bases stayed unmatched. Looked up from germline, CDR1 is MDHEN and CDR2 is SYDVKM. Here the CDR3 reads CASSRLAGDVATQYF. DNA of the CDR3: TGTGCCAGCAGCCGACTAGCGGGGGATGTGGCGACCCAGTACTTC.

J is TRBJ2-7 and V is TRBV7-8; 8 positions match TRBD1. Germline-derived CDR1 and CDR2 are SGHVS and FQNEAQ. V gave up 1 base and J gave up 2 bases; unmatched junction bases: 7. CDR3 length: 16 amino acids. CDR3 region: CASSLDHGQGAYEQYF. CDR3 coding DNA: TGTGCCAGCAGCTTAGATCACGGACAGGGCGCCTACGAGCAGTACTTC.

This chain joins TRBV5-1 and TRBJ2-7; D remains unclear. The CDR3 runs to 14 residues. CDR1 and CDR2 (germline): SGHRS, YFSETQ. V was trimmed by 6 bases and J by 2 bases, leaving 15 bases between them. In DNA form, the CDR3 reads TGCGCCAGCAAGCTTGACCTCTCGGCCTACGAGCAGTACTTC. Translating gives CASKLDLSAYEQYF.

This rearrangement joins TRBV11-1 to TRBJ1-1; D is unclear. This CDR3 has 13 amino acids. Germline values: CDR1 SGHAT, CDR2 FQDESV (reference sequence). Between the trimmed V and J ends, which lost 5 bases and 1 base, there was a span of 8 bases. CDR3 bases: TGTGCCAGCAGCCCGGACCCGAACACTGAAGCTTTCTTT. Translating it yields CASSPDPNTEAFF.

About this clone: One junction end does not reproduce the germline sequence, and a read error may be involved. This chain uses TRBV19 with TRBJ2-5, with 7 nucleotides matching TRBD2. The CDR3 has 15 amino acids. Germline-derived CDR1 and CDR2 are LNHDA and SQIVND (reference sequence). The CDR3, as DNA: TGTGCCAGTAGTGGGCGCGGGGGACCAAGAGAGGCCCAGTACTTC. It codes for CASSGRGGPREAQYF.

Only a few counts were recorded for this clone. The gene calls are TRBV7-3 and TRBJ2-2; 8 bases match TRBD2. Trimming took 0 bases from V and 6 from J; bases not matched to a gene: 3. The CDR3 extends over 15 amino acids. Looked up from germline, CDR1 is SGHTA and CDR2 is FQGTGA. The CDR3 reads CASSLTNGRAGELFF. The CDR3 DNA sequence: TGTGCCAGCAGCTTAACCAACGGGAGGGCCGGGGAGCTGTTTTTT.

This clone was counted between two and nine times. This chain links TRBV18 with TRBJ1-3; D gene ambiguous. Germline V gene sequence: CDR1 KGHSH, CDR2 LQKENI. V was cut by 3 bases and J by 0 bases, with 12 bases left in between. CDR3 length equals 16 residues. CDR3: CASSPKFGYSGNTIYF. CDR3 nucleotides: TGTGCCAGCTCACCCAAGTTTGGTTACTCTGGAAACACCATATATTTT.

The CDR3 loop reads CASSSLMGYGGNQPQHF. CDR3 DNA sequence: TGTGCCAGCAGTTCTCTTATGGGGTACGGGGGCAATCAGCCCCAGCATTTT. V gene TRBV27 combines with J gene TRBJ1-5, with D uncertain. Germline V gives CDR1 MNHEY, CDR2 SMNVEV (reference sequence). Deletions cut 4 bases from V and 2 bases from J, with 18 bases between. The length of the CDR3 is 17 residues.

The chain links TRBV6-5 to TRBJ2-7; unclear D gene. V lost 6 bases, J lost 0 bases, and 15 bases lay in between. The germline V gene has CDR1 MNHEY and CDR2 SVGAGI. The CDR3 length is 15 residues. The CDR3 is CASRVPTDRSYEQYV. The DNA for the CDR3 is TGTGCCAGCAGAGTCCCAACAGACCGCTCCTACGAGCAGTACGTC.

The chain recombines TRBV9 with TRBJ2-7; D unclear. V was cut by 1 base and J by 2 bases, with 10 bases left in between. Per germline, CDR1 SGDLS and CDR2 YYNGEE. This CDR3 is built from 14 residues. CDR3 loop: CASSVLRDPYEQYF. DNA of the CDR3: TGTGCCAGCAGCGTACTAAGGGATCCCTACGAGCAGTACTTC.

The J gene is TRBJ2-7, the V gene TRBV28; 7 bases line up with TRBD2. V trimming: 5 bases; J trimming: 0 bases; junction bases outside the gene matches: 7. This CDR3 contains 15 residues. Germline lookup yields CDR1 MDHEN and CDR2 SYDVKM. The CDR3 coding sequence is TGTGCCAGCAGTGCCTCTAGCGGCATCTCCTACGAGCAGTACTTC. Translated: CASSASSGISYEQYF.

V and J are TRBV29-1 and TRBJ1-2; the D gene is possibly TRBD1 (6 bases). In germline, CDR1 is SQVTM, CDR2 ANQGSEA. This CDR3 is built from 13 residues. The V end lost 6 bases, the J end lost 8 bases, and 19 bases lay between the germline ends. The CDR3 nucleotides read TGCAGCGTACAGACCGGGGGCGGGTTAGGCTACACCTTC. This codes for CSVQTGGGLGYTF.

This clone ranks as large (0.1 to 1%). DNA of the CDR3: TGTGCCACAGCGGGCAGTTCCTACGAGCAGTACTTC. This gives the protein CATAGSSYEQYF. The chain is built from TRBV5-8 and TRBJ2-7, with D maybe TRBD2 (6 bases). Germline V gives CDR1 SGHTS, CDR2 YDEGEE. This CDR3 is built from 12 residues. V dropped 9 bases and J dropped 1 base, with 11 bases sitting between them. The full variable domain, its missing parts supplied by reference TRBV5-8 and TRBJ2-7, is EAGVTQSPTHLIKTRGQQATLRCSPISGHTSVYWYQQALGLGLQFLLWYDEGEERNRGNFPPRFSGRQFPNYSSELNVNALELEDSALYLCATAGSSYEQYFGPGTRLTVT.

This sequence joins TRBV7-6 and TRBJ1-1, with D hard to call. CDR1 SGHVS and CDR2 FNYEAQ come from the germline V gene. CDR3 length: 15 amino acids. V gave up 4 bases and J gave up 4 bases, with 16 bases separating them. The CDR3 loop reads CASSSRTGSTTEAFF. The CDR3 DNA reads as TGTGCCAGCAGCTCACGTACGGGGAGTACCACTGAAGCTTTCTTT.

This chain links TRBV30 with TRBJ1-2, with a tentative D call TRBD1 (5 bases). Per germline, CDR1 GTSNPN and CDR2 SVGIG (reference sequence). The CDR3 length is 15 residues. V was trimmed by 0 bases and J by 2 bases, leaving 13 bases between them. DNA of the CDR3: TGTGCCTGGAGTGTAAGTCGGCGGGGGAACTATGGCTACACCTTC. Its protein is CAWSVSRRGNYGYTF.

The rearrangement joins TRBV19 to TRBJ2-7; D may be TRBD2 (6 bases). Trimming took off 4 bases at V and 5 bases at J, with 12 bases between the two ends. The CDR3 spans 13 residues. The germline gives CDR1 LNHDA, CDR2 SQIVND (reference sequence). CDR3 DNA sequence: TGTGCCAGTAGTAACAGGCGCGGGGACGAGCAGTACTTC. Translating gives CASSNRRGDEQYF. Complete variable domain (other parts from reference TRBV19 and TRBJ2-7): DGGITQSPKYLFRKEGQNVTLSCEQNLNHDAMYWYRQDPGQGLRLIYYSQIVNDFQKGDIAEGYSVSREKKESFPLTVTSAQKNPTAFYLCASSNRRGDEQYFGPGTRLTVT.

The sample holds a few counts of this clone. The chain combines TRBV7-3 with TRBJ2-3; 10 nucleotides match TRBD2. This CDR3 has 14 residues. V lost 3 bases and J lost 3; bases outside the gene matches: 0. Germline CDR1 and CDR2: SGHTA and FQGTGA. In DNA form, the CDR3 reads TGTGCCAGCAGCTTGGGACTAGCGACAGATACGCAGTATTTT. This codes for CASSLGLATDTQYF.